This T cell receptor beta chain is from a study of blood T cell repertoires in COVID-19. Method: immunoSEQ multiplex PCR; TCRdb's copy keeps in-frame clones and lacks some. The sample has about 110,000 clones; under 85% are singletons. CDR1 and CDR2 (germline): SGHTA, FQGNSA. V gave up 2 bases and J gave up 10 bases, with 16 bases separating them. The CDR3 is made up of 14 amino acids. J is TRBJ2-3 and V is TRBV7-2, with D perhaps matching TRBD1 (5 bases). The clonotype originates from a woman between 55 and 75 years old with acute or convalescent COVID-19. The sample comprised peripheral blood. The CDR3 DNA follows: TGTGCCAGCAGCTTACCAGGGTCCATGGCATCGCAGTATTTT. It translates to CASSLPGSMASQYF.